Here is one T cell receptor beta chain with its context. The sample belongs to a study of T cell changes during pregnancy in multiple sclerosis. Profiling relied on immunoSEQ multiplex PCR, and the TCRdb table lists in-frame clones only, not all of them. The sample carries approximately 100,000 clones, less than 95% recorded once. The TCR originated in a female donor with multiple sclerosis, enrolled in a pregnancy study. This material consisted of peripheral blood, taken before pregnancy.

CDR3 loop: CASKEQGTTGELFF. CDR3 coding DNA: TGTGCCAGTAAGGAACAGGGAACCACCGGGGAGCTGTTTTTT. The V and J genes are TRBV19 and TRBJ2-2, with a possible D match to TRBD1 (6 bases). Trimming took off 7 bases at V and 4 bases at J, with 13 bases between the two ends. Germline V gene data show CDR1 as LNHDA and CDR2 as SQIVND (reference sequence). This CDR3 region has 14 residues.